This section outlines one T cell receptor beta chain sequence together with its context. The sample originates from a study of blood T cells in healthy people across ages. A second PCR of 7 to 11 cycles used a sample-barcoded 5' primer and a J-beta primer mix. TCRdb re-derived calls from the 5' RACE reads in MiXCR, one entry per CDR3 protein. The sample holds 750,000 to 850,000 distinct CDR3 sequences, approximately 25% seen once. This sample also appeared in a second study, on T cells of mothers and their children.

The sequence was collected from a boy younger than 18 in good health. Sequencing was performed on blood.

The CDR3 here is CASSRTGDIWTEAFF. Written as DNA, the CDR3 is TGCGCCAGCAGCCGCACAGGGGATATTTGGACTGAAGCTTTCTTT. This chain uses TRBV5-1 with TRBJ1-1; 7 bases line up with TRBD1. The CDR3 has 15 amino acids. V lost 4 bases, J lost 5 bases, and 11 bases stayed unmatched. Per germline, CDR1 SGHRS and CDR2 YFSETQ.